The source of this T cell receptor (beta chain) is a study of shared clonotypes between healthy human individuals. The study, taken as a whole, reports: All-four-donor shared clonotypes had higher generation probabilities than non-shared clonotypes did. Owing to a small donor count, the genetic and exposure-history diversity represented was limited.

Remarks on this clone: No antigen is known for it.

The germline CDR1 and CDR2 sequences are SGHRS and YFSETQ. The CDR3 covers 13 residues. V lost 1 base and J 4 bases, leaving 8 bases between the germline ends. Some clones are missing from TCRdb's copy, which holds only in-frame ones; the method was immunoSEQ multiplex PCR. The repertoire holds more than 1,200,000 clones, with approximately 98.5% as singletons. The source of this sequence is a young man in good health. This chain connects TRBV5-1 to TRBJ2-5; possible D gene TRBD1, 6 bases. The sequencing sample was made of naive CD4+ T cells sorted from blood. Specified subset: CD45RA+ positively selected. The DNA for the CDR3 is TGCGCCAGCAGCTTGAGCAGGGGAGAGACCCAGTACTTC. Translating it yields CASSLSRGETQYF.